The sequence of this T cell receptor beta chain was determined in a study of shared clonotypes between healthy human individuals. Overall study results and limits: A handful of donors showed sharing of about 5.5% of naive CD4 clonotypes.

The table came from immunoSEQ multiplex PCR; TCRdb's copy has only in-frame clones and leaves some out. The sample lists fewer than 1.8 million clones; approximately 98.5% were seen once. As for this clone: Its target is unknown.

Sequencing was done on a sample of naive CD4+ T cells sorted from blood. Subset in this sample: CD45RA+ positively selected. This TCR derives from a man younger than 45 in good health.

The CDR3 loop is CASSFAEAYNEQFF. Here the CDR3 DNA reads TGCGCCAGCAGCTTTGCCGAGGCGTACAATGAGCAGTTCTTC. This chain connects TRBV5-1 to TRBJ2-1; D gene uncertain. V lost 2 bases to trimming and J lost 4 bases, with 10 bases between them. This CDR3 is 14 amino acids long. In germline, CDR1 is SGHRS, CDR2 YFSETQ.